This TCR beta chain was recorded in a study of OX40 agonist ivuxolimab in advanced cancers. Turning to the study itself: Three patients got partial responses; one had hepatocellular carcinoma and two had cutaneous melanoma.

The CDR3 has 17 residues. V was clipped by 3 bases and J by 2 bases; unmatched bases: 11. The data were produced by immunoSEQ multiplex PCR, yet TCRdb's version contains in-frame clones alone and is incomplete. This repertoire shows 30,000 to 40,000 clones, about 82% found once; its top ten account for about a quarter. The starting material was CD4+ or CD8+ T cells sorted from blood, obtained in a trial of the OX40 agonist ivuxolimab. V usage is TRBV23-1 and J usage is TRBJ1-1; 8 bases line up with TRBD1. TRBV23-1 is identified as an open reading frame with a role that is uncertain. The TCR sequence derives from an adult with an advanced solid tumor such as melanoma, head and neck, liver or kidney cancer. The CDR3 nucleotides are TGCGCCAGCAGTCAGTCAAAGGGACAGGCCAGCAACACTGAAGCTTTCTTT. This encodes CASSQSKGQASNTEAFF.